These 6 T cell receptor beta chains were all obtained from the same sample, sequenced in a study of blood T cell repertoires in COVID-19. Data came from immunoSEQ multiplex PCR; TCRdb stores just in-frame clones and leaves some out. This sample has approximately 260,000 clones; about 87% occur once, and the top ten carry roughly 10%. The sequenced material came from peripheral blood. The source is a woman aged 70-85 years with COVID-19, enrolled during active disease.

In its sample, this clone was seen once. The chain combines TRBV4-1 with TRBJ2-3, with D unresolved. V dropped 4 bases and J dropped 5 bases, with 19 bases sitting between them. Looked up from germline, CDR1 is MGHRA and CDR2 is YSYEKL. The CDR3 runs to 16 residues. The CDR3 DNA sequence: TGCGCCAGCAGCCGCCTTAGGATGGAGTCGGGAGATACGCAGTATTTT. It specifies CASSRLRMESGDTQYF.

The J gene is TRBJ1-4, the V gene TRBV15; D uncertain. Germline V gene sequence: CDR1 LNHNV, CDR2 YYDKDF (reference sequence). This CDR3 is 16 amino acids long. Trimming shortened V by 7 bases and J by 4 bases, and 19 bases separated the two germline ends. The CDR3 nucleotides are TGTGCCACCATGGCAGGCGCCCTCGTTAGTAATGAAAAACTGTTTTTT. This encodes CATMAGALVSNEKLFF.

On this clone itself: The junction departs from germline at one end; a sequencing error may be responsible. The chain combines TRBV7-7 with TRBJ2-5, with 8 bases matching TRBD2. In germline, CDR1 is SSHAT, CDR2 FNYEAQ (reference sequence). The CDR3 length is 14 residues. The CDR3 DNA sequence: TGTGCTAGCAGCTCCTTGGGCCTAGCGGGGACCCAGTACTTC. Amino acids: CASSSLGLAGTQYF.

The J gene is TRBJ2-1, the V gene TRBV11-1; D is uncertain. V dropped 6 bases and J dropped 4 bases, with 10 bases sitting between them. The CDR3 runs to 13 residues. Germline CDR1 is SGHAT and CDR2 is FQDESV (reference sequence). CDR3 residues: CASRSERYNEQFF. The DNA of the CDR3 is TGTGCCAGCAGGAGTGAACGGTACAATGAGCAGTTCTTC.

The chain combines TRBV6-5 with TRBJ1-5; maybe TRBD1 (5 bases). Germline V gene data show CDR1 as MNHEY and CDR2 as SVGAGI. Trimming removed 6 bases at V and 3 bases at J, with 15 bases between. The CDR3 loop spans 15 amino acids. DNA for the CDR3: TGTGCCAGCAGATACGAAGCAGGGATCAATCAGCCCCAGCATTTT. Residues: CASRYEAGINQPQHF.

The chain carries TRBV27 and TRBJ1-5; unclear D gene. Germline V gene lookup returns CDR1 MNHEY and CDR2 SMNVEV (reference sequence). V lost 2 bases, J lost 7 bases, and 15 bases lay in between. CDR3 size: 15 residues. CDR3 DNA sequence: TGTGCCAGCAGTTTAAAAGGACTCGGCAGCCAGCCCCAGCATTTT. Its protein product is CASSLKGLGSQPQHF.